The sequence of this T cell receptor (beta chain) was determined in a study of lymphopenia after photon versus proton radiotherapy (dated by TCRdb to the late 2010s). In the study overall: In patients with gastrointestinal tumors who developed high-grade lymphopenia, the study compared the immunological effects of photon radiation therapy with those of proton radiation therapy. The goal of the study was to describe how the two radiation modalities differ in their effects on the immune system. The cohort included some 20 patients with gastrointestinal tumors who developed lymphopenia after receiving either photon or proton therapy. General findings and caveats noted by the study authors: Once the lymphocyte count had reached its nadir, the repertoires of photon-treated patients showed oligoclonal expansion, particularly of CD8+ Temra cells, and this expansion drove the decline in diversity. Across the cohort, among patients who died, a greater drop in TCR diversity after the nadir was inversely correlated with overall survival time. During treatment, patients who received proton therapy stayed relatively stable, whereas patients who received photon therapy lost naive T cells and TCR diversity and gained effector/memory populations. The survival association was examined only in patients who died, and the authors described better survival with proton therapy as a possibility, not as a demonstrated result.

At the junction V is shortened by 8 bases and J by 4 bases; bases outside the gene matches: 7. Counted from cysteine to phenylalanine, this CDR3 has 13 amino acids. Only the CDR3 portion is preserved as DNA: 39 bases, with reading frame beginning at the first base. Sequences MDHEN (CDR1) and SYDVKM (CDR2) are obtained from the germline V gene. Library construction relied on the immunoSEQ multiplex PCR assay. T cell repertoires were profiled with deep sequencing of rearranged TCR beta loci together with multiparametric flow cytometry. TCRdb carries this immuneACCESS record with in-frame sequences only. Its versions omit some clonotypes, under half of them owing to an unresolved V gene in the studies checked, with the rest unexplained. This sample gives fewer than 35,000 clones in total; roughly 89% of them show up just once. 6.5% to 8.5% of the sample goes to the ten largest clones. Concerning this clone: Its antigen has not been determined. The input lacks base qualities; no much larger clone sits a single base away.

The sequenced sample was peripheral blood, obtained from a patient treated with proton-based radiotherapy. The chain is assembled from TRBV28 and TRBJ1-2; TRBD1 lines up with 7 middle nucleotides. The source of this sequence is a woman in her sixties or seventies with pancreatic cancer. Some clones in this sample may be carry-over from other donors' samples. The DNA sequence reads TGTGCCAGCGGATCCAGGGGGGGCTATGGCTACACCTTC. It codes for CASGSRGGYGYTF.